The 20 T cell receptor beta chains below all came from one sample that was sequenced in a study of T cells after posttransplantation cyclophosphamide. Measured with immunoSEQ multiplex PCR; TCRdb has only the in-frame clones, and not every one. The table lists 35,000 to 55,000 clones, with no singletons. Sequencing used PBMCs. These receptor sequences come from a man aged 35-49 years in good health, CMV-negative, and a related stem cell transplant donor.

This clone was detected many times. The rearrangement joins TRBV15 to TRBJ2-3; 7 bases are shared with TRBD2. The germline CDR1 and CDR2 sequences are LNHNV and YYDKDF (reference sequence). This CDR3 region has 16 residues. V lost 6 bases to trimming and J lost 4 bases; unmatched junction nucleotides: 13. The CDR3 spells CATSLGSGRAPDTQYF. DNA for the CDR3: TGTGCCACCAGTCTGGGGTCGGGGAGGGCCCCAGATACGCAGTATTTT.

In this sample, this clone turned up many times. The chain has TRBV5-1 and TRBJ1-2, with TRBD1 identical over 8 bases. CDR1 is SGHRS, CDR2 YFSETQ, per germline. The CDR3 length is 14 residues. J was trimmed by 6 bases and V by 2 bases; bases with no gene match: 6. CDR3 region: CASSFGSGGDGYTF. DNA of the CDR3: TGCGCCAGCAGCTTCGGTTCAGGGGGCGATGGCTACACCTTC.

The table lists this clone with many counts. This chain connects TRBV2 to TRBJ2-1; 14 bases are shared with TRBD2. The CDR3 consists of 18 residues. V was clipped by 4 bases and J by 3 bases; unmatched bases: 8. Germline CDR1 reads SNHLY; CDR2 reads FYNNEI. CDR3 sequence: CASSVPGTSGGGYNEQFF. The CDR3 coding sequence is TGTGCCAGCAGTGTTCCCGGGACTAGCGGGGGAGGCTACAATGAGCAGTTCTTC.

This clone has a handful of counts. At one of its ends the junction is not consistent with the germline gene, which may arise from a read error. The genes are TRBV7-9 and TRBJ2-5; 9 bases agree with TRBD1. This CDR3 has 16 residues. The germline V gene has CDR1 SEHNR and CDR2 FQNEAQ (reference sequence). The CDR3 sequence: CASSLGLRDREEAQYF. CDR3 coding DNA: TGTGCCAGCAGCTTAGGACTCCGGGACAGGGAAGAGGCCCAGTACTTC.

This clone was detected many times. The rearrangement joins TRBV9 to TRBJ1-3; D gene uncertain. Germline loops: CDR1 SGDLS, CDR2 YYNGEE. V was pared by 0 bases and J by 0 bases, with 4 bases between. CDR3 size: 14 residues. CDR3 in DNA: TGTGCCAGCAGCGTAGCTTTCTCTGGAAACACCATATATTTT. Residues: CASSVAFSGNTIYF.

This clone was observed a handful of times. This chain joins TRBV27 and TRBJ2-5; 9 bases are shared with TRBD1. The J call may be faulty, since TRBJ2-7 better matches the DNA end. Looked up from germline, CDR1 is MNHEY and CDR2 is SMNVEV (reference sequence). This CDR3 is 14 amino acids long. The CDR3 loop is CASSLRGQGNEQYF. In DNA form, the CDR3 reads TGTGCCAGCAGTTTACGGGGACAGGGAAACGAGCAGTACTTC.

This clone has a count of ten or more. The V and J genes are TRBV7-9 and TRBJ1-1; TRBD1 agrees at 7 bases. V shed 6 bases and J 6 bases; nucleotides not matched to a gene: 13. CDR1 and CDR2 from the germline V gene are SEHNR and FQNEAQ (reference sequence). This CDR3 comprises 15 residues. Here the CDR3 reads CASRPTEGALSEAFF. The CDR3 DNA follows: TGTGCCAGCAGACCGACCGAGGGGGCCCTCTCTGAAGCTTTCTTT.

The V call is TRBV11-3, the J call TRBJ2-1; TRBD2 agrees at 11 bases. V lost 1 base to trimming and J lost 7 bases; unmatched junction nucleotides: 3. CDR1 is SGHNT and CDR2 is YENEEA in the germline V gene. The CDR3 runs to 15 residues. The CDR3 protein is CASSLVSGGVNEQFF. In DNA form, the CDR3 reads TGTGCCAGCAGCTTAGTTAGCGGGGGGGTGAATGAGCAGTTCTTC.

Many counts were recorded for this clone. The genes are TRBV9 and TRBJ1-2; 10 bases are shared with TRBD1. The germline CDR1 and CDR2 sequences are SGDLS and YYNGEE. The CDR3 is made up of 14 amino acids. The junction had 4 bases not matched to a gene; V was cut back by 0 bases and J by 8 bases. This chain's CDR3 is CASSVETGGRGYTF. CDR3 DNA: TGTGCCAGCAGCGTAGAGACAGGGGGCCGAGGCTACACCTTC.

This clone came up many times. The chain couples TRBV28 to TRBJ2-1; TRBD2 matches 13 bases. With V trimmed by 1 base and J by 0 bases, 6 bases remained unmatched. CDR3 length: 19 residues. Germline V gene data show CDR1 as MDHEN and CDR2 as SYDVKM. The CDR3 DNA reads as TGTGCCAGCAGTTTATCGACTAGCGGGAGGACGAGCTCCTACAATGAGCAGTTCTTC. Its translation: CASSLSTSGRTSSYNEQFF.

This clone was observed at least ten times. J is TRBJ2-1 and V is TRBV13; D not resolved. Germline CDR1 and CDR2: PRHDT and FYEKMQ (reference sequence). V shed 0 bases and J shed 11 bases, with 11 bases lying between them. The CDR3 runs 13 residues. The CDR3 here is CASSLGAPSKQFF. In DNA, the CDR3 is TGTGCCAGCAGCTTAGGCGCCCCTAGTAAGCAGTTCTTC.

The chain employs TRBV7-9 and TRBJ2-2, with no clear D. The CDR3 has 12 amino acids. V lost 1 base and J 8 bases, leaving 5 bases between the germline ends. CDR1 is SEHNR, CDR2 FQNEAQ, per germline (reference sequence). The CDR3: CASSLEQGELFF. DNA for the CDR3: TGTGCCAGCAGCTTAGAACAGGGGGAGCTGTTTTTT.

In this sample, this clone turned up many times. This chain links TRBV2 with TRBJ2-3; 11 positions match TRBD2. The junction had 4 bases not matched to a gene; V was cut back by 0 bases and J by 5 bases. This CDR3 region has 16 residues. Germline CDR1 and CDR2: SNHLY and FYNNEI. CDR3 residues: CASSEARLAGKDTQYF. The CDR3 coding sequence is TGTGCCAGCAGTGAAGCCCGACTAGCGGGGAAAGATACGCAGTATTTT.

This clone was found many times. The chain couples TRBV19 to TRBJ1-1; 8 bases align to TRBD1. The CDR3 has 19 residues. J lost 1 base, V lost 10 bases, and 23 bases had no gene match. The V gene's germline CDR1 is LNHDA and CDR2 SQIVND (reference sequence). CDR3 sequence (DNA): TGTGCCACTTTTAGGAGGAAGAACAGGGGGTACTCATGGAACACTGAAGCTTTCTTT. As protein: CATFRRKNRGYSWNTEAFF.

This clone was detected ten times or more. The chain uses TRBV29-1 and TRBJ2-1; 7 bases match TRBD1. The CDR3 consists of 14 residues. Unmatched junction bases numbered 10, after V lost 5 bases and J lost 6 bases. Germline V CDR1 and CDR2: SQVTM, ANQGSEA. The CDR3 DNA is TGCAGCGTTCAAGGGGGCGCAAGGGGCAATGAGCAGTTCTTC. Translated: CSVQGGARGNEQFF.

The gene calls are TRBV18 and TRBJ1-2; maybe TRBD1 (5 bases). Trimming pared 3 bases from V and 6 bases from J, leaving 17 bases between. This CDR3 has 15 residues. The germline V gene encodes CDR1 KGHSH and CDR2 LQKENI. The CDR3 reads CASSPPGTSGDGYTF. The CDR3 DNA reads as TGTGCCAGCTCACCGCCCGGGACTAGTGGCGATGGCTACACCTTC.

The chain couples TRBV5-4 to TRBJ2-2; 11 positions agree with TRBD2. The CDR3 runs to 16 residues. Germline CDR1 SGHNT, CDR2 YYREEE (reference sequence). Losses at the gene ends were 4 bases for V and 4 bases for J; bases not matched to a gene: 6. The CDR3 DNA reads as TGTGCCAGCAGCCACCTAGCGGGAGGTTTCACCGGGGAGCTGTTTTTT. It translates to CASSHLAGGFTGELFF.

This clone was found a few times. The chain joins TRBV7-2 to TRBJ2-5, with 8 bases identical to TRBD2. The CDR3 consists of 19 residues. J lost 2 bases, V lost 5 bases, and 19 bases had no gene match. Germline lookup yields CDR1 SGHTA and CDR2 FQGNSA. CDR3 residues: CASSGEGRGLGLGQETQYF. The CDR3 DNA sequence: TGTGCCAGCAGCGGAGAGGGTAGGGGGTTGGGACTAGGGCAAGAGACCCAGTACTTC.

This clone was detected ten times or more. The chain carries TRBV19 and TRBJ2-2, with D perhaps TRBD1 (6 bases). V was cut by 5 bases and J by 7 bases, with 20 bases left in between. This CDR3 comprises 16 residues. Germline CDR1 and CDR2: LNHDA and SQIVND (reference sequence). CDR3 amino acids: CASSVRPGQGYGELFF. CDR3 sequence (DNA): TGTGCCAGTAGTGTCAGACCGGGACAAGGCTACGGGGAGCTGTTTTTT.

This clone appeared many times. The gene calls are TRBV5-6 and TRBJ1-5; D perhaps matches TRBD1 (6 bases). CDR3 length equals 15 residues. Trimming shortened V by 5 bases and J by 4 bases, and 16 bases separated the two germline ends. Germline-derived CDR1 and CDR2 are SGHDT and YYEEEE. The chain's CDR3 is CASSLTGRENQPQHF. DNA for the CDR3: TGTGCCAGCAGTTTAACAGGGAGGGAAAATCAGCCCCAGCATTTT.